These 32 T cell receptor beta chains came from one sample sequenced in a study of T cell repertoires in cytomegalovirus infection. Each CDR3 protein gets one entry after TCRdb re-called the reads with MiXCR. Among about 900,000 distinct CDR3 sequences listed, roughly a third were seen once. What these receptors recognize is not known. The source was cultured CD8+ T cells from PBMCs, collected from culture after CMV antigen stimulation. The receptor set was obtained from a human donor in good health (CMV status not recorded). Some clones in this sample may be carry-over from other donors' samples.

This chain joins TRBV10-3 and TRBJ1-2, with 7 bases matching TRBD1. Germline values: CDR1 ENHRY, CDR2 SYGVKD. There are 16 residues in the CDR3. V was pared by 2 bases and J by 3 bases, with 9 bases of the junction left unmatched. CDR3 sequence: CAISETLGGGDYGYTF. The CDR3 DNA follows: TGTGCCATCAGTGAGACCCTGGGAGGGGGCGACTATGGCTACACCTTC.

The chain couples TRBV7-9 to TRBJ2-2, with D perhaps matching TRBD2 (6 bases). Trimming took 5 bases from V and 8 from J, leaving 12 bases between them. The CDR3 extends over 13 amino acids. The germline V gene has CDR1 SEHNR and CDR2 FQNEAQ (reference sequence). CDR3 nucleotides: TGTGCCAGCAGCGGGGACTCAGTTGGGGAGCTGTTTTTT. Amino acid sequence: CASSGDSVGELFF.

This clonotype was observed at least ten times. The chain joins TRBV7-9 to TRBJ2-1; 12 nucleotides align to TRBD2. J lost 6 bases, V lost 5 bases, and 5 bases had no gene match. Germline CDR1 SEHNR, CDR2 FQNEAQ (reference sequence). The CDR3 extends over 15 amino acids. CDR3 bases: TGTGCCAGCAGCCCAGGACTAGCGGGACCCAATGAGCAGTTCTTC. Translating it yields CASSPGLAGPNEQFF.

The chain recombines TRBV19 with TRBJ2-1; 11 bases are shared with TRBD2. This CDR3 spans 14 amino acids. J lost 15 bases, V lost 3 bases, and 10 bases had no gene match. Germline V CDR1 and CDR2: LNHDA, SQIVND (reference sequence). The CDR3 loop is CASSMRDPSGGSFF. The CDR3 nucleotides read TGTGCCAGTAGTATGAGGGATCCTAGCGGGGGGTCGTTCTTC. The entire variable domain, with the rest obtained from reference TRBV19 and TRBJ2-1, is as follows: DGGITQSPKYLFRKEGQNVTLSCEQNLNHDAMYWYRQDPGQGLRLIYYSQIVNDFQKGDIAEGYSVSREKKESFPLTVTSAQKNPTAFYLCASSMRDPSGGSFFGPGTRLTVL.

This clonotype was seen only a few times. The chain has TRBV2 and TRBJ1-5; no reliable D call. Germline V gives CDR1 SNHLY, CDR2 FYNNEI. The ends were cut back, 2 bases at V and 0 bases at J, with 11 bases in the middle. The CDR3 consists of 16 residues. CDR3: CASSEIETLSNQPQHF. The CDR3 bases are TGTGCCAGCAGTGAAATCGAGACACTTAGCAATCAGCCCCAGCATTTT.

In its sample, this clonotype was seen a few times. V and J are TRBV25-1 and TRBJ1-1; unclear D gene. The V end was cut by 5 bases, the J end by 0 bases, with 10 bases between. This CDR3 has 14 residues. Germline V gene lookup returns CDR1 MGHDK and CDR2 SYGVNS. The CDR3 sequence: CASSSLSVNTEAFF. The CDR3 coding sequence is TGTGCCAGCAGTTCTCTCAGCGTGAACACTGAAGCTTTCTTT.

The rearrangement joins TRBV9 to TRBJ2-1; no firm D call. V gave up 0 bases and J gave up 10 bases, with 8 bases separating them. Germline values: CDR1 SGDLS, CDR2 YYNGEE. The CDR3 has 12 residues. As DNA, the CDR3 is TGTGCCAGCAGCGTAGTTGGACGCGAGCAGTTCTTC. It is translated as CASSVVGREQFF.

The sample holds one count of this clonotype. Mismatch with germline at one junction end may stem from a read error. The chain joins TRBV20-1 to TRBJ1-2; 9 bases agree with TRBD1. The CDR3 is 16 residues long. The germline gives CDR1 DFQATT, CDR2 SNEGSKA (reference sequence). CDR3 in amino acids: CSTRGRRQGENYGYTF. CDR3 in DNA: TGCAGTACTAGAGGCCGACGACAGGGGGAGAACTATGGCTACACCTTC.

This clonotype turned up a few times. V and J are TRBV11-3 and TRBJ2-7, with a possible D match to TRBD1 (5 bases). In germline, CDR1 is SGHNT, CDR2 YENEEA. The CDR3 runs 13 residues. V shed 1 base and J shed 6 bases, with 10 bases lying between them. The CDR3 spells CASSLGQFGEQYF. Written as DNA, the CDR3 is TGTGCCAGCAGCTTAGGACAGTTCGGCGAGCAGTACTTC.

This clonotype was picked up a small number of times. V and J are TRBV27 and TRBJ1-1, with TRBD1 as a possible D gene (5 bases). The ends were cut back, 7 bases at V and 1 base at J, with 13 bases in the middle. Per germline, CDR1 MNHEY and CDR2 SMNVEV (reference sequence). The CDR3 consists of 14 residues. The CDR3 DNA sequence: TGTGCCAGCAATCTGGGAAGGGGGAACACTGAAGCTTTCTTT. Encoded protein: CASNLGRGNTEAFF.

This rearrangement joins TRBV6-5 to TRBJ2-5; unclear D gene. Germline lookup yields CDR1 MNHEY and CDR2 SVGAGI. V dropped 4 bases and J dropped 4 bases, with 16 bases sitting between them. The CDR3 sequence is 15 residues long. CDR3 sequence (DNA): TGTGCCAGCAGTTTATTAACAGCGTGGGGAGAGACCCAGTACTTC. Residues: CASSLLTAWGETQYF.

V usage is TRBV27 and J usage is TRBJ2-7; D perhaps matches TRBD1 (5 bases). Germline assignment: CDR1 MNHEY and CDR2 SMNVEV (reference sequence). CDR3 size: 14 residues. The germline V and J ends were trimmed by 3 bases and 5 bases, with 14 bases remaining between them. Here the CDR3 reads CASSLNRFLDEQYF. The CDR3 DNA is TGTGCCAGCAGTTTGAACAGGTTTCTAGACGAGCAGTACTTC.

The chain carries TRBV13 and TRBJ2-3, with D possibly matching TRBD2 (5 bases). The CDR3 length is 14 residues. Germline V gene data show CDR1 as PRHDT and CDR2 as FYEKMQ (reference sequence). The V end lost 2 bases, the J end lost 5 bases, and 11 bases lay between the germline ends. The CDR3 protein is CASSLPEGLDTQYF. CDR3 nucleotide sequence: TGTGCCAGCAGCTTACCGGAAGGACTAGATACGCAGTATTTT.

This clonotype has only a few counts. V and J are TRBV3-1 and TRBJ2-5; D could derive from TRBD1 or TRBD2 (5 bases each). The CDR3 totals 15 residues. Germline loops: CDR1 LGHDT, CDR2 YNNKEL (reference sequence). V was shortened by 1 base and J by 3 bases, with 12 bases between the two germline ends. CDR3 coding DNA: TGTGCCAGCAGCCAAGTCGGGACGGGGAAAGAGACCCAGTACTTC. This codes for CASSQVGTGKETQYF.

This clonotype was detected a few times. The CDR3 here is CASRSTGLVNDTQYF. The CDR3 DNA reads as TGTGCCAGCAGGTCTACGGGACTAGTTAATGATACGCAGTATTTT. The chain couples TRBV7-9 to TRBJ2-3; TRBD2 matches 8 bases. The CDR3 loop spans 15 amino acids. Trimming at V came to 6 bases and at J to 6 bases, leaving 11 bases not matched to a gene. Germline values: CDR1 SEHNR, CDR2 FQNEAQ (reference sequence).

The sample holds a few counts of this clonotype. The chain links TRBV7-2 to TRBJ2-7, with 8 bases that match TRBD2. Trimming took 5 bases from V and 3 from J; bases not matched to a gene: 9. Germline CDR1 is SGHTA and CDR2 is FQGNSA. The CDR3 is 15 amino acids. CDR3: CASSKTGGGHYEQYV. The CDR3 DNA reads as TGTGCCAGCAGCAAAACCGGGGGGGGACACTACGAGCAGTACGTC.

The J gene is TRBJ2-3, the V gene TRBV19, with D perhaps assigned TRBD1 or TRBD2 (5 bases each). CDR1 and CDR2 (germline): LNHDA, SQIVND (reference sequence). V lost 3 bases and J 0 bases, leaving 19 bases between the germline ends. The CDR3 loop spans 18 amino acids. CDR3 sequence reads: CASSIRMRGPFSTDTQYF. The CDR3 coding sequence is TGTGCCAGTAGTATTAGGATGAGGGGCCCTTTTAGCACAGATACGCAGTATTTT.

The chain recombines TRBV7-9 with TRBJ2-7; D is possibly TRBD2 (5 bases). This CDR3 comprises 15 residues. From germline, CDR1 is SEHNR and CDR2 FQNEAQ (reference sequence). Between the trimmed V and J ends, which lost 4 bases and 4 bases, there was a span of 17 bases. The CDR3 protein is CASSSSRGAFYEQYF. The CDR3 bases are TGTGCCAGCAGCTCCTCCCGGGGTGCGTTTTACGAGCAGTACTTC.

This clonotype was counted at least ten times. This sequence joins TRBV7-4 and TRBJ2-7; no definite D call. CDR1 and CDR2 (germline): SGHVT, SQSDAQ. The length of the CDR3 is 15 residues. The germline V and J ends were trimmed by 5 bases and 3 bases, with 17 bases remaining between them. CDR3 bases: TGTGCCAGCAGCCTCCCTCACAAGCCTATCTACGAGCAGTACTTC. Residues: CASSLPHKPIYEQYF.

This clonotype was recorded at least ten times. The rearrangement links TRBV12-3 or TRBV12-4 to TRBJ2-1, with D unclear. Between the trimmed V and J ends, which lost 0 bases and 4 bases, there was a span of 4 bases. The CDR3 has 13 residues. CDR3 in DNA: TGTGCCAGCAGTTTAGCGAATTACAATGAGCAGTTCTTC. Translation gives CASSLANYNEQFF.

The chain recombines TRBV19 with TRBJ2-1; 9 bases align to TRBD2. Germline V CDR1 and CDR2: LNHDA, SQIVND (reference sequence). J gave up 8 bases and V 5 bases, and 4 bases lay outside the gene matches. This CDR3 has 13 residues. The CDR3 sequence: CASSPGLAYEQFF. In DNA, the CDR3 is TGTGCCAGTAGTCCGGGACTAGCTTATGAGCAGTTCTTC.

This clonotype was recorded at least ten times. V and J are TRBV7-6 and TRBJ2-5; the D call may be TRBD1 or TRBD2 (5 bases each). Looked up from germline, CDR1 is SGHVS and CDR2 is FNYEAQ. The CDR3 is made up of 14 amino acids. Trimming removed 3 bases from V and 2 bases from J, with 10 bases in between. CDR3 sequence reads: CASSLGRKQETQYF. The CDR3 DNA reads TGTGCCAGCAGCTTGGGACGGAAACAAGAGACCCAGTACTTC.

A few counts support this clonotype. This chain joins TRBV7-6 and TRBJ1-4, with 9 nucleotides matching TRBD1. Germline V gives CDR1 SGHVS, CDR2 FNYEAQ. The CDR3 length is 18 residues. V was clipped by 4 bases and J by 3 bases; unmatched bases: 12. The CDR3 bases are TGTGCCAGCAGCTCGAACCGGGACAGGGATTTGCCTAATGAAAAACTGTTTTTT. Protein sequence: CASSSNRDRDLPNEKLFF.

The J gene is TRBJ2-3, the V gene TRBV27; D may correspond to TRBD1 or TRBD2 (5 bases each). Trimming pared 5 bases from V and 5 bases from J, leaving 20 bases between. Germline V lookup: CDR1 MNHEY, CDR2 SMNVEV (reference sequence). The CDR3 extends over 16 amino acids. The CDR3 DNA follows: TGTGCCAGCAGTCCCTCCAGGGTGGGAGTAGGAGATACGCAGTATTTT. Its translation is CASSPSRVGVGDTQYF.

This chain uses TRBV7-9 with TRBJ1-2, with D hard to call. The V gene lost 1 base and the J gene lost 5 bases, with 20 bases spanning the gap. CDR1 is SEHNR, CDR2 FQNEAQ, per germline (reference sequence). This CDR3 region has 17 residues. The CDR3 region is CASSLGGTHSAYYGYTF. In DNA form, the CDR3 reads TGTGCCAGCAGCTTAGGAGGAACACACTCCGCTTATTATGGCTACACCTTC. Using reference TRBV7-9 and TRBJ1-2 for the parts outside the CDR3, the full variable domain is DTGVSQNPRHKITKRGQNVTFRCDPISEHNRLYWYRQTLGQGPEFLTYFQNEAQLEKSRLLSDRFSAERPKGSFSTLEIQRTEQGDSAMYLCASSLGGTHSAYYGYTFGSGTRLTVV.

The chain couples TRBV27 to TRBJ2-1; TRBD1 agrees at 12 bases. CDR3 size: 16 residues. The V and J ends lost 4 bases and 7 bases, in that order; junction bases with no gene match: 8. The germline V gene has CDR1 MNHEY and CDR2 SMNVEV (reference sequence). The CDR3 is CASSSGTGGGWNEQFF. Here the CDR3 DNA reads TGTGCCAGCAGTTCGGGGACAGGGGGCGGTTGGAATGAGCAGTTCTTC.

This clonotype appeared a few times. This chain uses TRBV6-5 with TRBJ2-7, with D tentatively TRBD2 (6 bases). This CDR3 spans 13 amino acids. Trimming cost V 2 bases and J 4 bases, with 9 bases left between them. The germline CDR1 and CDR2 sequences are MNHEY and SVGAGI. The CDR3 loop reads CASSYGEDYEQYF. CDR3 DNA: TGTGCCAGCAGTTACGGGGAGGATTACGAGCAGTACTTC.

The chain is built from TRBV14 and TRBJ2-7, with no clear D. CDR1 and CDR2 (germline): SGHDN, FVKESK. This CDR3 is built from 13 residues. The V gene lost 4 bases and the J gene lost 6 bases, with 13 bases spanning the gap. The CDR3 nucleotides are TGTGCCAGCAGCCTCTTGGACCCCCTCGAGCAGTACTTC. Its translation is CASSLLDPLEQYF.

This clonotype was counted only a few times. The gene calls are TRBV15 and TRBJ2-5; TRBD1 might be the D (5 bases). The V and J ends lost 0 bases and 5 bases respectively, with 13 bases between them. The CDR3 length is 15 residues. Germline-derived CDR1 and CDR2 are LNHNV and YYDKDF (reference sequence). The CDR3 here is CATSRDPGAGETQYF. CDR3 DNA: TGTGCCACCAGCAGAGATCCTGGGGCAGGGGAGACCCAGTACTTC.

V is TRBV5-1 and J is TRBJ1-2; 8 bases match TRBD1. CDR1 and CDR2 (germline): SGHRS, YFSETQ. The junction had 7 bases not matched to a gene; V was cut back by 3 bases and J by 3 bases. There are 15 residues in the CDR3. DNA of the CDR3: TGCGCCAGCAGCTACGGACAGGGTTTGGACTATGGCTACACCTTC. Protein: CASSYGQGLDYGYTF. The full variable domain, its missing parts supplied by reference TRBV5-1 and TRBJ1-2, is KAGVTQTPRYLIKTRGQQVTLSCSPISGHRSVSWYQQTPGQGLQFLFEYFSETQRNKGNFPGRFSGRQFSNSRSEMNVSTLELGDSALYLCASSYGQGLDYGYTFGSGTRLTVV.

The chain uses TRBV7-9 and TRBJ2-5; the match to TRBD2 covers 8 bases. The germline V gene encodes CDR1 SEHNR and CDR2 FQNEAQ (reference sequence). This CDR3 comprises 15 residues. The J segment lost 9 bases and the V segment lost 6 bases, leaving 15 bases of the junction unmatched. This CDR3 reads CASRLSGDASESQYF. DNA for the CDR3: TGTGCCAGCAGACTTAGCGGGGACGCGTCTGAGTCCCAGTACTTC. Together with reference TRBV7-9 and TRBJ2-5, the CDR3 gives the full variable domain: DTGVSQNPRHKITKRGQNVTFRCDPISEHNRLYWYRQTLGQGPEFLTYFQNEAQLEKSRLLSDRFSAERPKGSFSTLEIQRTEQGDSAMYLCASRLSGDASESQYFGPGTRLLVL.

In DNA form, the CDR3 reads TGTGCCAGTATAGGCGGGGGGTTCCCTAGCACAGATACGCAGTATTTT. It is translated as CASIGGGFPSTDTQYF. This rearrangement joins TRBV19 to TRBJ2-3; 8 nucleotides line up with TRBD2. Germline V lookup: CDR1 LNHDA, CDR2 SQIVND (reference sequence). The trim removed 7 bases at V and 0 bases at J, leaving 9 bases unmatched. The CDR3 loop spans 16 amino acids.